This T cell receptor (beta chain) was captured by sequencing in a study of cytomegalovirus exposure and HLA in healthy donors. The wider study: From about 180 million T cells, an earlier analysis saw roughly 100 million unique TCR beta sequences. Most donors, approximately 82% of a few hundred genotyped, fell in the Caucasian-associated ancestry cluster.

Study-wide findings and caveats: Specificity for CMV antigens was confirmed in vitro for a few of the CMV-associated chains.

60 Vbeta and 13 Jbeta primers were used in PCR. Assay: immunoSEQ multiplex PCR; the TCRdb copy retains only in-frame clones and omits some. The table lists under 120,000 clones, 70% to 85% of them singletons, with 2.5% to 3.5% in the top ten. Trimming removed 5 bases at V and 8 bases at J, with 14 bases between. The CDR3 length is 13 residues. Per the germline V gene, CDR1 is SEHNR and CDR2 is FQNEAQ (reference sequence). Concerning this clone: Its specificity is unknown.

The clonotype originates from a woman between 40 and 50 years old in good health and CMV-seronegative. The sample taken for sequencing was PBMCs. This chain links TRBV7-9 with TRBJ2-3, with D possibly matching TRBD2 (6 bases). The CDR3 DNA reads TGTGCCAGCAGCGGGACTGGATCGGGTACGCAGTATTTT. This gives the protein CASSGTGSGTQYF.